The clone carrying this TCR beta chain was picked up many times. Each CDR3 protein is one row after TCRdb ran MiXCR on the reads. The data hold over 300,000 distinct CDR3 sequences, with more than 8% observed a single time. This sample is drawn from a study of T cell repertoires in cytomegalovirus infection. Trimming pared 2 bases from V and 5 bases from J, leaving 6 bases between. CDR1 SGHTA and CDR2 FQGNSA come from the germline V gene. The CDR3 consists of 12 residues. This chain joins TRBV7-2 and TRBJ2-5; TRBD1 is a possible D gene (6 bases). Sequencing was done on a sample of PBMCs. This sequence was found in a human donor in good health (CMV status not recorded). Some clones in this sample may be carry-over from other donors' samples. The CDR3 spells CASSLQGETQYF. The CDR3 DNA is TGTGCCAGCAGCTTACAGGGGGAGACCCAGTACTTC.